What follows is one T cell receptor (beta chain) and its context. The source of the sample is a study of CD8 T cells in Susac syndrome. TEMRA cells were FACS-enriched, unlike CD8+ and CD4+ T cells, which were negatively isolated. The RNA, roughly 0.5 to 1 ug, was put through reverse transcription using random hexamers. Across 54 Vbeta and 13 Jbeta, immunoSEQ multiplex PCR amplified TCR beta CDR3. From the immunoSEQ multiplex PCR reads, TCRdb called clonotypes with MiXCR, one entry per CDR3 protein. The sample records about 150,000 distinct CDR3 sequences, over 85% being singletons. The sample was CD8+ T cells from PBMCs. This receptor was obtained from a human donor with multiple sclerosis.

CDR3 nucleotides: TGCAGCGTTGAGTCGGTGCAGGGGGCATTGTACGAGCAGTACTTC. Translation: CSVESVQGALYEQYF. V and J are TRBV29-1 and TRBJ2-7, with 8 nucleotides matching TRBD1. The CDR3 length is 15 residues. Germline lookup yields CDR1 SQVTM and CDR2 ANQGSEA. V was pared by 3 bases and J by 4 bases, with 11 bases of the junction left unmatched.